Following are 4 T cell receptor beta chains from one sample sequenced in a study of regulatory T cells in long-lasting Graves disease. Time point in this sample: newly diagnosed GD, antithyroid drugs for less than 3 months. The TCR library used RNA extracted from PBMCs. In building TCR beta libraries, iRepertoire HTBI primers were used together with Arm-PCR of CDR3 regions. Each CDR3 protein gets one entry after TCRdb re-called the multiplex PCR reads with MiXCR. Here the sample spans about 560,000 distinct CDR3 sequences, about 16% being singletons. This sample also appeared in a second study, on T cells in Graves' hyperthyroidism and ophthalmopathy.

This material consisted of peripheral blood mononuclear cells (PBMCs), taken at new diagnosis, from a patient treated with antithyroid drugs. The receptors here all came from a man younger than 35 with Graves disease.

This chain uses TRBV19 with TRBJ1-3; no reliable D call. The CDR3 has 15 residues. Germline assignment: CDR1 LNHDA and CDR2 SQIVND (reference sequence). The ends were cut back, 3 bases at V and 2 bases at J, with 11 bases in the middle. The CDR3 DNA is TGTGCCAGTAGTATCGGAGGGAGCCCTGGAAACACCATATATTTT. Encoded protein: CASSIGGSPGNTIYF. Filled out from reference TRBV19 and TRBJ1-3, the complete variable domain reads DGGITQSPKYLFRKEGQNVTLSCEQNLNHDAMYWYRQDPGQGLRLIYYSQIVNDFQKGDIAEGYSVSREKKESFPLTVTSAQKNPTAFYLCASSIGGSPGNTIYFGEGSWLTVV.

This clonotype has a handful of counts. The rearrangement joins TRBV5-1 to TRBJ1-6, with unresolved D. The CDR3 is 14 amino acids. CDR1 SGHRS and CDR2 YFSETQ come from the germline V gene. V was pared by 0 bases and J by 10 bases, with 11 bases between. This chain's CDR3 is CASSLGRKSSPLHF. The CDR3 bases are TGCGCCAGCAGCTTGGGCCGGAAAAGCTCACCCCTCCACTTT.

The CDR3 protein is CASSQGTTQETQYF. The CDR3 region has the DNA TGTGCCAGCAGCCAAGGGACCACTCAAGAGACCCAGTACTTC. The genes are TRBV3-1 and TRBJ2-5; no firm D call. Germline CDR1 and CDR2: LGHDT and YNNKEL (reference sequence). Trimming took off 1 base at V and 2 bases at J, with 8 bases between the two ends. This CDR3 is 14 amino acids long.

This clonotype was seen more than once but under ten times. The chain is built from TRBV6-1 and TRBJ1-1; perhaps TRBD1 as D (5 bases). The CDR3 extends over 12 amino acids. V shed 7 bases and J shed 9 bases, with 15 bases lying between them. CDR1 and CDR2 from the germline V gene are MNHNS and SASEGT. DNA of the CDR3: TGTGCCAGCACCGAGGGGCCCCTTAAAGCTTTCTTT. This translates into CASTEGPLKAFF.